This T cell receptor beta chain was recorded in a study of shared clonotypes between healthy human individuals (dated by TCRdb to the early 2020s). General notes on the study: The cohort included a few men and two women between 18 and 49 years of age. To increase sequencing depth and limit assay-specific biases, different laboratories used diverse techniques to prepare libraries and sequence TCR repertoires. Per donor, three plates each were used for CD4 naive and CD4 memory, two for CD8 naive, and one for CD8 memory. Between about 0.8 and 8.9 billion PBMCs per donor were obtained by leukapheresis. To estimate repertoire size and how much clonotypes are shared between individuals, the study performed deep sequencing of blood TCR repertoires from roughly five healthy adults. The investigation overall reported the following: When a few donors were compared, the shared fraction of clonotypes was approximately 5% for naive CD4, approximately 3.5% for naive CD8, more than 2% for memory CD4, and roughly 0.4% for memory CD8. Only blood was sampled, and tissue TCR repertoires likely differ from those in blood. Pairwise subsampling indicated that sequencing depth was expected to affect the degree of clonotype sharing among donors. Larger estimated clonotype richness was generally found for naive subsets than for memory subsets. Compared with non-shared clonotypes, the clonotypes found in all four sorted-subset donors had higher generation probabilities. Incomplete sequencing was indicated by rarefaction of sorted-subset datasets, despite the large sequencing depth. The small number of donors limited the genetic and exposure-history diversity represented.

Using the deep immunoSEQ assay, TCR CDR3 regions were amplified from genomic DNA by multiplex PCR. For each cell subset, the extracted genomic DNA was distributed evenly across all wells of several immunoSEQ 96-well plates, and each plate served as one replicate. For sorted subsets, 150 to 200 ng genomic DNA, equal to 30,000 or so T cell genomes, was loaded into each replicate PCR. Purified libraries were measured with a Qubit 3.0 fluorometer, size-checked on a Bioanalyzer 2100, and measured again with the KAPA Library Quantification kit. Each immunoSEQ 96-well plate was sequenced on its own single-read 150-cycle Illumina NextSeq 550 flow cell. Per the authors' processing: Because only junctional sequences without quality scores were contained in the immunoSEQ output, filtering matching that applied to full-length reads could not be performed. Sequences were annotated with PyIR, a Python wrapper for IgBLAST v1.9, using IMGT germline references to assign V/J genes and CDR3. Any read was removed if the V/J assignment was weak (E-value above 1e-6), the CDR3 was missing, or the read contained stop codons, out-of-frame junctions, or ambiguous translated residues. V3J clonotypes were defined as sequences sharing an identical inferred V gene, J gene, and CDR3 amino acid sequence. To compute the percentage overlap between repertoires, the number of shared unique clonotypes was divided by the size of the smaller repertoire. Richness of each repertoire was evaluated using RTK rarefaction, the Chao1 estimator, and Recon v2.1 estimates of unobserved clonotypes. Generation probabilities for all TCRbeta clonotypes obtained by the gDNA method from a handful of donors were computed using OLGA. The table comes from immuneACCESS by way of TCRdb, which keeps in-frame sequences with V and J called. Part of the clones is missing from these tables; in studies checked, under half for an unresolved V gene and the rest for unknown reasons. V and J calls and clone size are given by that table; D and trimming were obtained from the DNA. Here the sample has some 790,000 clones; around 77% occur a single time. The ten largest clones capture more than 1.5% of the sample.

The donors were healthy, HIV-negative adults with no recently reported acute infections or vaccinations. Every donor was a Caucasian adult living in Nashville, Tennessee, USA. CD4+ T cells were enriched by magnetic negative selection; naive cells were then positively selected on CD45RA, and the negative fraction formed the memory subset. After blood collection by leukapheresis, PBMCs were isolated using Ficoll-Histopaque density gradient centrifugation and then cryopreserved in the vapor phase of liquid nitrogen. Purity and quantity of every magnetically sorted T cell population were checked by analytical flow cytometry. Genomic DNA was isolated from each sorted fraction and quantified by UV absorbance on a Nanodrop 2000c. There are 15 amino acids in the CDR3, from cysteine to phenylalanine inclusive. This entry keeps only the CDR3 DNA: 45 bases, framed from base 1. The junction shows trimming of 4 bases on V and 4 bases on J, and the gene matches do not reach 6 bases of it. CDR1 and CDR2 were assigned from the germline V gene as SGHTA and FQGNSA.

As to this clone: What antigen it recognizes has not been identified. No clone much larger than this one lies a single base away; base qualities are absent.

The source material was memory CD4+ T cells sorted from blood. The cell subset or site label, as the study defines it: CD45RA-negative fraction. This TCR was sampled from a woman between 25 and 40 years old in good health. The V and J segments used are TRBV7-2 and TRBJ2-2, with 7 middle bases fitting TRBD2. The CDR3 protein is CASSSATSRTGELFF. The sequenced DNA: TGTGCCAGCAGCTCTGCGACTAGCCGCACCGGGGAGCTGTTTTTT.